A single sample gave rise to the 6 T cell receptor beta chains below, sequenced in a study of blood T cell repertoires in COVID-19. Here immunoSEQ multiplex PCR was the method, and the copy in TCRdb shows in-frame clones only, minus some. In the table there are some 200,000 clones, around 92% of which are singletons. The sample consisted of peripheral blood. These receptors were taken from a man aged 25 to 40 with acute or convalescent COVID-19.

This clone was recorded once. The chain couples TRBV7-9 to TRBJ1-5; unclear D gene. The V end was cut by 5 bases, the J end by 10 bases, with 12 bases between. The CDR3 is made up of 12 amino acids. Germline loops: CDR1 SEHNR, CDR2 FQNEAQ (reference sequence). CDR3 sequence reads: CASSPAGEPQHF. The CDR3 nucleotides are TGTGCCAGCAGCCCGGCCGGGGAACCCCAGCATTTT.

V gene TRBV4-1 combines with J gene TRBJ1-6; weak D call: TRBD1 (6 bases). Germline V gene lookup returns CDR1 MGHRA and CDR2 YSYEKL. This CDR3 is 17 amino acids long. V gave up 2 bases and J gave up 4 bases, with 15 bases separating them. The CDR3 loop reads CASSQPTGDKYNSPLHF. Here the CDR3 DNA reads TGCGCCAGCAGCCAACCGACAGGTGATAAATATAATTCACCCCTCCACTTT.

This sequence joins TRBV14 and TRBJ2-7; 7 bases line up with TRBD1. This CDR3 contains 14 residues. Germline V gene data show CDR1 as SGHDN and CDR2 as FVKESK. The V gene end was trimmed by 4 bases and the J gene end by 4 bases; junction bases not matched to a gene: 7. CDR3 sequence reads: CASSLGTAFYEQYF. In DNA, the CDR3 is TGTGCCAGCAGCCTCGGGACAGCTTTTTACGAGCAGTACTTC. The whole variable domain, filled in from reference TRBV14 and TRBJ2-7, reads EAGVTQFPSHSVIEKGQTVTLRCDPISGHDNLYWYRRVMGKEIKFLLHFVKESKQDESGMPNNRFLAERTGGTYSTLKVQPAELEDSGVYFCASSLGTAFYEQYFGPGTRLTVT.

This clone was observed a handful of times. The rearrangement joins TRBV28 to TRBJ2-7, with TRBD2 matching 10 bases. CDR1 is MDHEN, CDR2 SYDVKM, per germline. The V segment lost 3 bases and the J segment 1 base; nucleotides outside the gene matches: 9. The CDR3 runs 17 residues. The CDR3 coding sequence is TGTGCCAGCAGTTTTTCAGCGGGGGGGCCCGAGTCCTACGAGCAGTACTTC. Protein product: CASSFSAGGPESYEQYF. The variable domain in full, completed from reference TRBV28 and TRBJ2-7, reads DVKVTQSSRYLVKRTGEKVFLECVQDMDHENMFWYRQDPGLGLRLIYFSYDVKMKEKGDIPEGYSVSREKKERFSLILESASTNQTSMYLCASSFSAGGPESYEQYFGPGTRLTVT.

Here the CDR3 DNA reads TGTGCCAGCAGTGAAGGACACTCAGGTTCACCCCTCCACTTT. It specifies CASSEGHSGSPLHF. The rearrangement uses TRBV6-1 and TRBJ1-6; D is undetermined. Per germline, CDR1 MNHNS and CDR2 SASEGT. Deletions cut 1 base from V and 9 bases from J, with 10 bases between. This CDR3 has 14 residues.

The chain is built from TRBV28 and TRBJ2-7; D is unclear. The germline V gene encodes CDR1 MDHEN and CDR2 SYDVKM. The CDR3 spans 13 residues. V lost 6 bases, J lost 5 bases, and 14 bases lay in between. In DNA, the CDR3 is TGTGCCAGCAGCCTTGACAATCTGGACGAGCAGTACTTC. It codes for CASSLDNLDEQYF.